The text below deals with one T cell receptor (beta chain). Its antigen is undetermined. This sample stems from a study of Tregs in tolerant kidney transplant recipients. Study results and caveats: Donor-specific Treg expansion exceeded global Treg expansion in tolerant patients, suggesting antigen drive. Biological reproducibility was not directly addressed in this study.

V dropped 5 bases and J dropped 0 bases, with 8 bases sitting between them. CDR3 size: 13 residues. In germline, CDR1 is SGHTA, CDR2 FQGTGA. Thawed PBMCs were rested overnight at 37°C with roughly 200 IU/ml IL-2 before regulatory T cell sorting. Method: immunoSEQ multiplex PCR; TCRdb's copy keeps in-frame clones and lacks some. Of tens of thousands of clones listed, approximately 98% are singletons. This receptor was obtained from a human donor who received a combined kidney and bone marrow transplant. The chain couples TRBV7-3 to TRBJ2-7, with a tentative D call TRBD1 (5 bases). The material was Tregs from blood, obtained before the transplant. The CDR3 protein is CASSLTDSYEQYF. CDR3 in DNA: TGTGCCAGCAGCCTGACAGACTCCTACGAGCAGTACTTC.